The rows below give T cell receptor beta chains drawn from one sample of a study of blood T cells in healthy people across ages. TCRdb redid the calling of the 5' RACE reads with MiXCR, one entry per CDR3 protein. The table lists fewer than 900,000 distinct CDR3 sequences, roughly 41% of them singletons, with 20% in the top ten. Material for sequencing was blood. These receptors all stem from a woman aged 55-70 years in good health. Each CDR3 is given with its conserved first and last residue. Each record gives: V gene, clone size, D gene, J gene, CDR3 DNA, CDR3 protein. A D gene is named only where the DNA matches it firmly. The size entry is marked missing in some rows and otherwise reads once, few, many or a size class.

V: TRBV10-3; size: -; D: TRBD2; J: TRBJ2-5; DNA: TGTGCCCATGCCACTAGCGGGGTAAACAATGAGCAGTACTTC; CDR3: CAHATSGVNNEQYF
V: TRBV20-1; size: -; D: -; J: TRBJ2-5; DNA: TGCAGTGCCTTAGAGGGTCTCAGCCAAGAGACCCAGTACTTC; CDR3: CSALEGLSQETQYF
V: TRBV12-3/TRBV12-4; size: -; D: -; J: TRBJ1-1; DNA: TGTGCCGGCAGTTCTAATTCTCAGGTGAACACTGAAGCTTTCTTT; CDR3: CAGSSNSQVNTEAFF
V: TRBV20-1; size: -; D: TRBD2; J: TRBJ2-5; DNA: TGCAGTGCTAGAGATGGGGGAGGGCCCCAAGAGACCCAGTACTTC; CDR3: CSARDGGGPQETQYF
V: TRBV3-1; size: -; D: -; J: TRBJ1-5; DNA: TGTGCCAGCAGCCCGGAGACGGGTCAGCCCCAGCATTTT; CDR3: CASSPETGQPQHF
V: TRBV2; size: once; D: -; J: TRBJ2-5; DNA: TGTGCCAGCAAGGTCTCAATAGGGACCCAGTACTTC; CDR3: CASKVSIGTQYF
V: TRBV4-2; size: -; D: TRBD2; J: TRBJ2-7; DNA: TGTGCCAGCAGCCGCGGCCGAGTAGCGGGGGACCACTACGAGCAGTACTTC; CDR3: CASSRGRVAGDHYEQYF
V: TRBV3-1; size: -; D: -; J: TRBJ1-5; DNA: TGTGCCAGCAGCCACAACGGGGGTACAAATCAGCCCCAGCATTTT; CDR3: CASSHNGGTNQPQHF
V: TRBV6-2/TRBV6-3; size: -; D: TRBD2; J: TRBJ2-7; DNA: TGTGCCAGCAGTTACTCTGAGCGGGAGAAATGCGAGCAGTACTTC; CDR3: CASSYSEREKCEQYF
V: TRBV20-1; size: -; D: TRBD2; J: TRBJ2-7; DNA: TGCAGTGCTAGATCGACTAGCGGGAGTGGCTACGAGCAGTACTTC; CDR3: CSARSTSGSGYEQYF
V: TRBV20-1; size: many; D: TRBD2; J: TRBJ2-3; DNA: TGCAGTGCTAGAGATTGGACTAGCGGATACACAGATACGCAGTATTTT; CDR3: CSARDWTSGYTDTQYF
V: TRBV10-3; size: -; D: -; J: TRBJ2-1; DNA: TGTGCCATCAGAGGTATTTACAATGAGCAGTTCTTC; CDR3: CAIRGIYNEQFF
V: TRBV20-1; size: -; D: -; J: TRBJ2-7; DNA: TGCAGTGCTAGAGCCCCTAGGTCCTACGAGCAGTACTTC; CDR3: CSARAPRSYEQYF
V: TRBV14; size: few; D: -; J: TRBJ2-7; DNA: TGTGCCAGCAGCCTTGGACGGGACGAGCAGTACTTC; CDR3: CASSLGRDEQYF
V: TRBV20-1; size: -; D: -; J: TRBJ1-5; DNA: TGCAGTGCGGACGCGGCTGGTGTGCCCCAGCATTTT; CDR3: CSADAAGVPQHF
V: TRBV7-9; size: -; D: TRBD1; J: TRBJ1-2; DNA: TGTGCCAGCAGCTCCCCGGGACAGGGGGTCTATGGCTACACCTTC; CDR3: CASSSPGQGVYGYTF
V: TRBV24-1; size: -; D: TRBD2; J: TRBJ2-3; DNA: TGTGCCTCCAGTGAACGCGGACTAGCAAGCACAGATACGCAGTATTTT; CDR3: CASSERGLASTDTQYF
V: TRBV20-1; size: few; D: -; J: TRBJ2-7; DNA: TGCAGTGCTAGAGTGTTGGGGGCCCTCCCCAACGAGCAGTACTTC; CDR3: CSARVLGALPNEQYF
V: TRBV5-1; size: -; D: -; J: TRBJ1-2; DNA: TGCGCCAGCAGCTCCATACCTGATGGCTACACCTTC; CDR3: CASSSIPDGYTF
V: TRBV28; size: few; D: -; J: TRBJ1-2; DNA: TGTGCCAGCAGTTTAACCGGAATTAACTATGGCTACACCTTC; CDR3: CASSLTGINYGYTF
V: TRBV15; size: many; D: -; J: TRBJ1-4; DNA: TGTGCCACCAGCAGAGATAGAAGTACTAATGAAAAACTGTTTTTT; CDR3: CATSRDRSTNEKLFF
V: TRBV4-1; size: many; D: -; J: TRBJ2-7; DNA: TGCGCCAGCAGCCAGGGGAGGAGCCTCGAGCAGTACTTC; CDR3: CASSQGRSLEQYF
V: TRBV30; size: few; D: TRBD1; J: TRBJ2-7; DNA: TGTGCCTGGAGTCTTGGGGCAGGGGGTTCCGAGCAGTACTTC; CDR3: CAWSLGAGGSEQYF
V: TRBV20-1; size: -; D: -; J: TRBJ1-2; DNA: TGCAGTGCTAGAGAAACGTCAGCCGATGGCTACACCTTC; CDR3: CSARETSADGYTF
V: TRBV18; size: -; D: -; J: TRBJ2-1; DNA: TGTGCCAGCTCCGCCGTCGGGGGGCCCTACAATGAGCAGTTCTTC; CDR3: CASSAVGGPYNEQFF
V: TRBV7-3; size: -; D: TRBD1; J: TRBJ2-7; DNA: TGTGCCAGCAGCTTTTCCCCGATCGGGACAGGGATGTACAATGAGCAGTACTTC; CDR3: CASSFSPIGTGMYNEQYF
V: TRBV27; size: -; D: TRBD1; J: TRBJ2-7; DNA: TGTGCCAGCAGTCACGACAGGGACGCCTACGAGCAGTACTTC; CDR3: CASSHDRDAYEQYF
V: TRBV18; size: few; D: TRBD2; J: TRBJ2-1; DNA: TGTGCCAGCTCACCATCCGGTGTAGCGGGAGGCAATGAGCAGTTCTTC; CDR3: CASSPSGVAGGNEQFF
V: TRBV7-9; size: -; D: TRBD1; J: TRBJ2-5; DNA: TGTGCCAGCAGGACAGGGTCGCGGGAGACCCAGTACTTC; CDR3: CASRTGSRETQYF
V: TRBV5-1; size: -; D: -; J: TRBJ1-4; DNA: TGCGCCAGCAGCGTGGGATGGGACGGTTTTAATGAAAAACTGTTTTTT; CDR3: CASSVGWDGFNEKLFF
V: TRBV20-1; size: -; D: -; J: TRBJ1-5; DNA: TGCAGTGCTCCCCCACACGGAACCCCTAGCAATCAGCCCCAGCATTTT; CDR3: CSAPPHGTPSNQPQHF
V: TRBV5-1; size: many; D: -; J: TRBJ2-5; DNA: TGCGCCAGCAGCTTGGGTCTGGTCAGTCAAGAGACCCAGTACTTC; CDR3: CASSLGLVSQETQYF